Listed below are T cell receptor beta chains from one sample, sequenced in a study of kidney transplant recipient with SARS-CoV-2 infection. TCRdb processed the reads anew with MiXCR; each CDR3 protein has one entry. The sample yields 200,000 to 300,000 distinct CDR3 sequences, 29% seen once. The sequences come from a blood sample, collected at baseline and between days 110 and 120 from a kidney transplant recipient. The receptors were gathered from a male patient in his thirties who had COVID-19 and was a kidney transplant recipient. Part of the T cell pool may stem from the graft donor. The CDR3 runs from the conserved cysteine through the conserved F or W. D genes are given only for firm matches. Expanded clones get a size class; other rows say once, few or many, or leave the size out.

D	J	size	V	CDR3	DNA
-	TRBJ1-2	many	TRBV12-3/TRBV12-4	CASSLNRESSYGYTF	TGTGCCAGCAGTTTGAACAGGGAATCCTCGTATGGCTACACCTTC
TRBD1	TRBJ2-1	few	TRBV3-1	CASSQDKARTGRFF	TGTGCCAGCAGCCAAGATAAAGCCCGGACAGGGCGATTCTTC
-	TRBJ2-5	many	TRBV7-2	CASSRGSRAYF	TGTGCCAGCAGCCGGGGCAGCCGGGCGTACTTC
TRBD2	TRBJ2-6	many	TRBV7-6	CASSLLAGTSGANVLTF	TGTGCCAGCAGCTTACTAGCGGGAACCTCTGGGGCCAACGTCCTGACTTTC
-	TRBJ2-1	many	TRBV12-3/TRBV12-4	CASSPLGQASSWEQFF	TGTGCCAGCAGCCCTTTGGGGCAGGCTTCCTCATGGGAGCAGTTCTTC
-	TRBJ2-1	many	TRBV3-2	CASSTRGSYNEQFF	TGTGCCAGCAGCACCCGGGGCTCCTACAATGAGCAGTTCTTC
-	TRBJ2-2	many	TRBV20-1	CSARRPGGELFF	TGCAGTGCTAGAAGGCCGGGGGGGGAGCTGTTTTTT
-	TRBJ1-1	many	TRBV6-5	CASSYRGVQTNTEAFF	TGTGCCAGCAGTTACCGTGGAGTGCAAACGAACACTGAAGCTTTCTTT
-	TRBJ2-7	many	TRBV24-1	CATSDTGQYEQYF	TGTGCCACCAGTGATACAGGGCAATACGAGCAGTACTTC
-	TRBJ2-3	-	TRBV14	CASSQSGADTQYF	TGTGCCAGCAGCCAATCAGGGGCAGATACGCAGTATTTT
-	TRBJ2-3	many	TRBV12-3/TRBV12-4	CASSFGRTTDTQYF	TGTGCCAGCAGTTTTGGGCGGACCACAGATACGCAGTATTTT
-	TRBJ2-1	many	TRBV3-2	CASSQDWELDEQFF	TGTGCCAGCAGCCAAGATTGGGAGTTGGATGAGCAGTTCTTC
-	TRBJ2-3	-	TRBV29-1	CSVEAIDTQCF	TGCAGCGTTGAGGCAATAGATACGCAGTGTTTT
-	TRBJ1-2	few	TRBV5-6	CASGYHNSRKTYGYTF	TGTGCCAGCGGTTATCACAATAGTCGAAAGACCTATGGCTACACCTTC
-	TRBJ1-2	many	TRBV6-1	CASSEIDSMRKTYGYTF	TGTGCCAGCAGTGAAATTGACTCTATGCGAAAGACCTATGGCTACACCTTC
-	TRBJ1-2	many	TRBV19	CASSPRLTNRKTYGYTF	TGTGCCAGTAGTCCTAGACTGACAAATCGAAAGACCTATGGCTACACCTTC
-	TRBJ1-2	many	TRBV30	CAWTSSGATSSYGYTF	TGTGCCTGGACCTCATCCGGGGCCACCTCTTCCTATGGCTACACCTTC
-	TRBJ1-1	many	TRBV3-1	CASSRTSGLTEAFF	TGTGCCAGCAGCCGCACCTCGGGGTTAACTGAAGCTTTCTTT
-	TRBJ1-2	many	TRBV8-2	CGSSCPDSRKTYGYTF	TGTGGCAGTTCGTGCCCTGATAGCCGAAAGACCTATGGCTACACCTTC
-	TRBJ2-7	many	TRBV18	CASSNRDGNYEQYF	TGTGCCAGCTCAAACCGGGACGGAAACTACGAGCAGTACTTC
-	TRBJ2-3	few	TRBV20-1	CSARDSSRDTQYF	TGCAGTGCTAGAGATTCGTCTAGAGATACGCAGTATTTT
-	TRBJ1-1	many	TRBV6-5	CASSVYGSPEVNTEAFF	TGTGCCAGCAGTGTCTACGGCAGCCCAGAGGTAAACACTGAAGCTTTCTTT
-	TRBJ1-2	many	TRBV5-3	CARLCRVVRKTYGYTF	TGTGCCAGACTGTGCCGAGTGGTGAGAAAGACCTATGGCTACACCTTC
TRBD2	TRBJ2-5	many	TRBV19	CASSTGLAGDAGETQYF	TGTGCCAGTAGTACCGGACTAGCGGGAGATGCGGGAGAGACCCAGTACTTC
-	TRBJ2-2	many	TRBV12-3/TRBV12-4	CASSWESTGELFF	TGTGCCAGCAGTTGGGAATCCACCGGGGAGCTGTTTTTT
-	TRBJ1-5	many	TRBV11-2	CASSLSGNQPQHF	TGTGCCAGCAGTCTCAGTGGGAATCAGCCCCAGCATTTT
-	TRBJ2-1	many	TRBV12-5	CASGLAKDRSSYNEQFF	TGTGCTAGTGGTTTGGCTAAGGACAGAAGCTCCTACAATGAGCAGTTCTTC
TRBD1	TRBJ1-5	many	TRBV20-1	CSAEGGTGSPTGNQPQHF	TGCAGTGCAGAGGGCGGGACAGGGAGCCCTACGGGCAATCAGCCCCAGCATTTT
-	TRBJ2-7	many	TRBV9	CASSLQGGALAYEQYF	TGTGCCAGCAGCCTTCAGGGGGGGGCACTGGCCTACGAGCAGTACTTC
TRBD1	TRBJ2-6	many	TRBV11-3	CASSLGQEGANVLTF	TGTGCCAGCAGCTTGGGACAGGAGGGGGCCAACGTCCTGACTTTC
-	TRBJ1-2	-	TRBV6-8	CASSYTGRSRKTHGYTF	TGTGCCAGCAGTTACACCGGACGCTCTAGAAAGACCCATGGCTACACCTTC
-	TRBJ1-2	many	TRBV7-9	CASSPVGVPGYTF	TGTGCCAGCAGTCCCGTAGGGGTTCCCGGCTACACCTTC
TRBD2	TRBJ2-2	many	TRBV11-2	CASSPGLAALTGELFF	TGTGCCAGCAGCCCGGGACTAGCGGCACTCACCGGGGAGCTGTTTTTT
-	TRBJ2-5	-	TRBV6-5	CASTEGGILQETQYF	TGTGCCAGCACCGAGGGGGGCATCCTCCAAGAGACCCAGTACTTC
-	TRBJ2-7	many	TRBV6-2/TRBV6-3	CASSLVRGSNEQYF	TGTGCCAGCAGTTTGGTCAGGGGATCCAACGAGCAGTACTTC
-	TRBJ1-1	many	TRBV5-6	CASSSGENTEAFF	TGTGCCAGCAGCTCCGGCGAGAACACTGAAGCTTTCTTT
TRBD2	TRBJ2-3	few	TRBV9	CASSDHPSGLDTQYF	TGTGCCAGCAGCGACCACCCTAGCGGGCTGGATACGCAGTATTTT
TRBD1	TRBJ1-5	many	TRBV28	CATRDRASNQPQHF	TGTGCCACTCGGGACAGGGCGTCCAATCAGCCCCAGCATTTT
-	TRBJ1-2	many	TRBV15	CATSGILRCGKTYGYTF	TGTGCCACCAGCGGCATATTAAGGTGTGGAAAGACCTATGGCTACACCTTC
TRBD1	TRBJ1-1	many	TRBV7-2	CASSLGTGNEAFF	TGTGCCAGCAGCTTAGGGACAGGGAATGAAGCTTTCTTT
-	TRBJ1-5	many	TRBV19	CASSIETVRPQHF	TGTGCCAGTAGTATAGAGACAGTTAGACCCCAGCATTTT
TRBD1	TRBJ1-1	many	TRBV3-1	CASRGQGAYTEAFF	TGTGCCAGCAGGGGACAGGGGGCTTACACTGAAGCTTTCTTT
TRBD1	TRBJ2-5	few	TRBV9	CASSARDSLGETQYF	TGTGCCAGCAGCGCACGGGACAGCCTAGGGGAGACCCAGTACTTC
-	TRBJ1-3	many	TRBV30	CAWRGNGNTIYF	TGTGCCTGGAGGGGGAATGGAAACACCATATATTTT
-	TRBJ1-5	many	TRBV11-2	CASSGYNQPQHF	TGTGCCAGCAGCGGCTATAATCAGCCCCAGCATTTT
-	TRBJ1-2	many	TRBV3-1	CASSPPGQTSGYTF	TGTGCCAGCAGCCCCCCCGGACAGACATCAGGCTACACCTTC
-	TRBJ1-2	many	TRBV5-3	CARTRRVVRKTYGYTF	TGTGCCAGAACACGCCGAGTGGTGAGAAAGACCTATGGCTACACCTTC
-	TRBJ2-1	many	TRBV11-3	CASSLAVYNEQFF	TGTGCCAGCAGCTTGGCAGTTTACAATGAGCAGTTCTTC
-	TRBJ2-1	-	TRBV6-5	CASSTREYSYNEQFF	TGTGCCAGCAGTACCCGGGAGTACTCCTACAATGAGCAGTTCTTC
TRBD1	TRBJ2-5	many	TRBV5-6	CASSWDRETQYF	TGTGCCAGCAGCTGGGACAGAGAGACCCAGTACTTC
TRBD2	TRBJ2-1	many	TRBV9	CASSRREPNEQFF	TGTGCCAGCAGCAGGCGGGAGCCTAATGAGCAGTTCTTC
TRBD2	TRBJ2-2	many	TRBV5-1	CASSPWTSRNTGELFF	TGCGCCAGCAGCCCTTGGACTAGCAGGAACACCGGGGAGCTGTTTTTT